A single sample is the source of the 9 T cell receptor beta chains below, sequenced in a study of blood T cells in healthy people across ages. The second PCR ran roughly 6 to 11 cycles with a sample-barcoded 5' primer and J-beta primers. TCRdb recomputed calls from the 5' RACE reads with MiXCR, one row per CDR3 protein. The sample has around 800,000 distinct CDR3 sequences, 53% seen once. The sample comprised blood. Receptors were obtained from a man of 80 years or more in good health.

The chain recombines TRBV2 with TRBJ2-3, with a tentative D call TRBD1 (6 bases). The V gene's germline CDR1 is SNHLY and CDR2 FYNNEI. The V end was cut by 7 bases, the J end by 14 bases, with 22 bases between. This CDR3 region has 13 residues. The CDR3 nucleotides are TGTGCCAGCACTAGGACAGAGCACAGATACGCGTATTTT. Residues: CASTRTEHRYAYF. The full variable domain, with the rest looked up from reference TRBV2 and TRBJ2-3, is EPEVTQTPSHQVTQMGQEVILRCVPISNHLYFYWYRQILGQKVEFLVSFYNNEISEKSEIFDDQFSVERPDGSNFTLKIRSTKLEDSAMYFCASTRTEHRYAYFGPGTRLTVL.

For the CDR3, the DNA is TGTGCCAGCAGCCCTTATGTACCGGGTCACTACGAGCAGTACTTC. Protein: CASSPYVPGHYEQYF. The gene calls are TRBV7-2 and TRBJ2-5, with no clear D. The J call may be in error: the DNA end matches TRBJ2-7 better. This CDR3 has 15 residues. CDR1 and CDR2 (germline): SGHTA, FQGNSA.

This chain links TRBV7-2 with TRBJ2-5; a possible D gene is TRBD1 (5 bases). V was clipped by 1 base and J by 11 bases, with 17 bases between them. The germline V gene encodes CDR1 SGHTA and CDR2 FQGNSA. The CDR3 has 14 amino acids. For the CDR3, the DNA is TGTGCCAGCAGCTTAGAAGTGGGGCGCGATGAGCAGTACTTC. It codes for CASSLEVGRDEQYF.

The chain links TRBV20-1 to TRBJ1-2, with D possibly TRBD1 on 5 matching bases. V was shortened by 1 base and J by 4 bases, with 7 bases between the two germline ends. The CDR3 covers 12 residues. CDR1 DFQATT and CDR2 SNEGSKA come from the germline V gene (reference sequence). The CDR3 is CSARGRGYGYTF. As DNA, the CDR3 is TGCAGTGCTAGAGGGAGGGGCTATGGCTACACCTTC.

The rearrangement links TRBV20-1 to TRBJ1-2, with D possibly matching TRBD1 (5 bases). Trimming left V 2 bases short and J 8 bases short, with 18 bases between. From germline, CDR1 is DFQATT and CDR2 SNEGSKA (reference sequence). The CDR3 loop spans 14 amino acids. CDR3 region: CSARPAGGDFGYTF. The CDR3 DNA follows: TGCAGTGCTAGACCCGCGGGGGGTGATTTCGGCTACACCTTC.

The V call is TRBV20-1, the J call TRBJ2-1, with a possible D match to TRBD2 (7 bases). Deletions cut 4 bases from V and 4 bases from J, with 17 bases between. Looked up from germline, CDR1 is DFQATT and CDR2 is SNEGSKA (reference sequence). The CDR3 has 15 amino acids. The CDR3: CSATGGGGGYNEQFF. The DNA of the CDR3 is TGCAGTGCTACCGGAGGGGGAGGGGGTTACAATGAGCAGTTCTTC.

The chain links TRBV10-3 to TRBJ2-1; 8 bases line up with TRBD2. Matching the DNA end better, TRBJ2-7 makes the J call doubtful. In germline, CDR1 is ENHRY, CDR2 SYGVKD. CDR3 length: 16 amino acids. This CDR3 is CAISESPGGLYNEQYF. For the CDR3, the DNA is TGTGCCATCAGTGAGTCCCCGGGAGGGCTTTACAATGAGCAGTACTTC.

The chain carries TRBV3-1 and TRBJ2-7; D gene ambiguous. The CDR3 is 15 residues long. Per germline, CDR1 LGHDT and CDR2 YNNKEL (reference sequence). The germline V and J ends were trimmed by 0 bases and 2 bases, with 11 bases remaining between them. This chain's CDR3 is CASSQEVGWTYEQYF. CDR3 bases: TGTGCCAGCAGCCAAGAAGTCGGCTGGACCTACGAGCAGTACTTC.

About this clonotype: This may arise from a read error, as a much more abundant clone is one base away. This sequence joins TRBV2 and TRBJ2-6; TRBD2 might be the D (6 bases). This CDR3 spans 15 amino acids. Germline V lookup: CDR1 SNHLY, CDR2 FYNNEI. CDR3 protein: CASSERESEANVLTF. The CDR3, as DNA: TGTGCCAGCAGTGAGCGGGAATCTGAGGCCAACGTCCTGACTTTC.